This T cell receptor beta chain was retrieved from a study of T cell repertoires in cytomegalovirus infection. Study information: Selection of CMV epitopes for the study included recently identified HLA-C-restricted and well-studied HLA-B-restricted ones.

The CDR3 spans 14 residues. V trimming: 3 bases; J trimming: 4 bases; junction bases outside the gene matches: 2. Germline assignment: CDR1 MNHEY and CDR2 SMNVEV (reference sequence). Study conclusions and caveats: Based on cumulative public TCR beta family frequency, carriers of CMV plus the relevant HLA were identified.

Notes on this clonotype: Its antigen is undetermined.

MiXCR, applied by TCRdb to the reads, yields one record per CDR3 protein. There are 110,000 to 150,000 distinct CDR3 sequences in the sample; over 25% occur only once, and 45% to 55% lies in the top ten. The material sequenced was CD8+ T cells from cultured PBMCs, taken from culture after CMV antigen stimulation. The clonotype comes from a human donor in good health (CMV status not recorded). Some clones in this sample may be carry-over from other donors' samples. This chain joins TRBV27 and TRBJ1-1; TRBD1 matches 10 bases. The CDR3 coding sequence is TGTGCCAGCAGTTTGACAGGGGGCCTCACTGAAGCTTTCTTT. Protein: CASSLTGGLTEAFF.